This TCR beta chain stems from a study of T cells in Graves' hyperthyroidism and ophthalmopathy. Study overall: Peripheral blood was obtained at initial diagnosis, preceding any treatment.

This clonotype was detected ten times or more. Its cognate antigen is unknown. Study-level findings and limits: Most thyroid clonotypes expanded above 0.001 appeared in blood too.

TCR beta CDR3 sequences were amplified from RNA transcripts. The HTBI primer set drove a first-round RT-PCR of the TCR CDR3. TCRdb called the multiplex PCR reads again in MiXCR, with one record for every CDR3 protein. The sample contains 480,000 or so distinct CDR3 sequences, roughly an eighth of which appear only once. The sequenced material came from blood. This clonotype originated in a woman younger than 30 with Graves' hyperthyroidism.

CDR3 in DNA: TGTGCCAGCAGCTTAGTGGGGGGCCCCTACAATGAGCAGTTCTTC. It yields the protein CASSLVGGPYNEQFF. The chain couples TRBV11-2 to TRBJ2-1; D possibly matches TRBD1 or TRBD2 (6 bases each). Trimming cost V 1 base and J 2 bases, with 9 bases left between them. The CDR3 totals 15 residues. Germline V gene lookup returns CDR1 SGHAT and CDR2 FQNNGV.